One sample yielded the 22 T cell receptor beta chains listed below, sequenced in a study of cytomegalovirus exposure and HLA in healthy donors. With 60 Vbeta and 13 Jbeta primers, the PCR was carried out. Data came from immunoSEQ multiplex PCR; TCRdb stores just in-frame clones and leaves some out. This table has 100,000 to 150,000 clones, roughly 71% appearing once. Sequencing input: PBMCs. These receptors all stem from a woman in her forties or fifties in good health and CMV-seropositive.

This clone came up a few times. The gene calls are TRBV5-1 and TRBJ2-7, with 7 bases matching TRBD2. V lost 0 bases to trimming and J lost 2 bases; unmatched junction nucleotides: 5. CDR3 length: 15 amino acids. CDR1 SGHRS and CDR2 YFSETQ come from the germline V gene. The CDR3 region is CASSLGGGGAYEQYF. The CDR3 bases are TGCGCCAGCAGCTTGGGCGGGGGTGGGGCCTACGAGCAGTACTTC.

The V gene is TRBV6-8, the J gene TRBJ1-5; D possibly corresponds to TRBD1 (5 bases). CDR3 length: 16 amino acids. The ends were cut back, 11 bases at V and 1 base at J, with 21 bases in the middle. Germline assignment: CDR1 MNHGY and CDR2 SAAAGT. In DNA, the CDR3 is TGTGCCTGTGGACCCCTTTGCAGGGTGAGCAATCAGCCCCAGCATTTT. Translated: CACGPLCRVSNQPQHF.

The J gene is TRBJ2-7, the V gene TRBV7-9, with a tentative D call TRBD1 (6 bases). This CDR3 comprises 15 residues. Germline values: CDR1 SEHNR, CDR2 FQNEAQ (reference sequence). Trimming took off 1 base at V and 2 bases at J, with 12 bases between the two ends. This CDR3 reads CASSLDLTGPYEQYF. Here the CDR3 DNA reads TGTGCCAGCAGCTTAGACCTGACAGGACCCTACGAGCAGTACTTC. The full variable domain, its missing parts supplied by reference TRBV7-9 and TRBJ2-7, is DTGVSQNPRHKITKRGQNVTFRCDPISEHNRLYWYRQTLGQGPEFLTYFQNEAQLEKSRLLSDRFSAERPKGSFSTLEIQRTEQGDSAMYLCASSLDLTGPYEQYFGPGTRLTVT.

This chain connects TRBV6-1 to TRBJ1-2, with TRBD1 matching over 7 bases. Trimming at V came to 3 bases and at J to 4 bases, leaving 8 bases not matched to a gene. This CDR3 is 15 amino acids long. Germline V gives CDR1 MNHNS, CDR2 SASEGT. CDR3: CASSEMGQPFYGYTF. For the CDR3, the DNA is TGTGCCAGCAGTGAGATGGGACAGCCTTTCTATGGCTACACCTTC.

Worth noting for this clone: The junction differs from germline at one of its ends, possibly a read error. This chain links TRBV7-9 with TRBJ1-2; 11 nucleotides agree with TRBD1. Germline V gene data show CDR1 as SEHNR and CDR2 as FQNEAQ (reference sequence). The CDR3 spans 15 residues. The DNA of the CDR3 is TGTTCCAGCAGCCGGGGACAGGGGGACAACTATGGCTACACCTTC. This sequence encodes CSSSRGQGDNYGYTF.

This CDR3 reads CASSLSRNTEAFF. CDR3 coding DNA: TGTGCCAGCAGCTTGTCGAGGAACACTGAAGCTTTCTTT. The chain uses TRBV7-6 and TRBJ1-1; D call uncertain. Trimming stripped 3 bases from V and 1 base from J, with 6 bases between. The CDR3 has 13 residues. The germline V gene has CDR1 SGHVS and CDR2 FNYEAQ.

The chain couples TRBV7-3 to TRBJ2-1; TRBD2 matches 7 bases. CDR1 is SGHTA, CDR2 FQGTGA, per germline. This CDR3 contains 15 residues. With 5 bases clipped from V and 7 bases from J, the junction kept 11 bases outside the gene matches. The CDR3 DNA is TGTGCCAGCAGCAAGAACTCACAGCGGGGTAATGAGCAGTTCTTC. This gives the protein CASSKNSQRGNEQFF.

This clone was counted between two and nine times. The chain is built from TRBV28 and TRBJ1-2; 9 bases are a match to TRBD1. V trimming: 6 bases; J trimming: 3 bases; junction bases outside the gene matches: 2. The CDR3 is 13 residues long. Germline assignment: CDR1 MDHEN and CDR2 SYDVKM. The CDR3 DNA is TGTGCCAGCAGGAGGACAGGGGACTATGGCTACACCTTC. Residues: CASRRTGDYGYTF.

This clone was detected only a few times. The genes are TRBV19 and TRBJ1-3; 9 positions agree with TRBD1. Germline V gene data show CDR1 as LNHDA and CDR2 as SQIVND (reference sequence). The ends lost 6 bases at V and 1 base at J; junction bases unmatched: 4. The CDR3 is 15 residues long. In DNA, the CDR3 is TGTGCCAGTAGAAGGGACAGGGCGTCTGGAAACACCATATATTTT. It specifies CASRRDRASGNTIYF.

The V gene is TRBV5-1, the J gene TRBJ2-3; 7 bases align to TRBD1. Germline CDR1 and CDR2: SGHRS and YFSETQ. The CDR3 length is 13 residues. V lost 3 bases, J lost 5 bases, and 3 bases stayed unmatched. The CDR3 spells CASSYRDRDTQYF. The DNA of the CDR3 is TGCGCCAGCAGCTACCGGGACAGAGATACGCAGTATTTT.

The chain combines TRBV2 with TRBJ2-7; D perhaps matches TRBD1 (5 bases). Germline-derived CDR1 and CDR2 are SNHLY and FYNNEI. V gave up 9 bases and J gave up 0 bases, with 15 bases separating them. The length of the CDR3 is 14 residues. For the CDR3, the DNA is TGTGCCAGTCTACGTCAACAGGACTCCTACGAGCAGTACTTC. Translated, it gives CASLRQQDSYEQYF. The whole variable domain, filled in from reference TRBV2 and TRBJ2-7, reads EPEVTQTPSHQVTQMGQEVILRCVPISNHLYFYWYRQILGQKVEFLVSFYNNEISEKSEIFDDQFSVERPDGSNFTLKIRSTKLEDSAMYFCASLRQQDSYEQYFGPGTRLTVT.

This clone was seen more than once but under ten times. Written as DNA, the CDR3 is TGTGCCAGCAGCCACGGGGGACAGCCCCAGCATTTT. Protein sequence: CASSHGGQPQHF. This chain uses TRBV6-5 with TRBJ1-5; D might be TRBD1 (5 bases). Per the germline V gene, CDR1 is MNHEY and CDR2 is SVGAGI. The CDR3 totals 12 residues. Between the trimmed V and J ends, which lost 6 bases and 7 bases, there was a span of 10 bases.

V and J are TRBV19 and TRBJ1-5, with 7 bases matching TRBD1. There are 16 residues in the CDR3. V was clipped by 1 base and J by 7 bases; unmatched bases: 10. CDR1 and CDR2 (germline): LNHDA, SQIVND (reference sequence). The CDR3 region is CASSIAVGQPGQPQHF. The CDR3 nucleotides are TGTGCCAGTAGTATAGCTGTGGGACAGCCCGGGCAGCCCCAGCATTTT.

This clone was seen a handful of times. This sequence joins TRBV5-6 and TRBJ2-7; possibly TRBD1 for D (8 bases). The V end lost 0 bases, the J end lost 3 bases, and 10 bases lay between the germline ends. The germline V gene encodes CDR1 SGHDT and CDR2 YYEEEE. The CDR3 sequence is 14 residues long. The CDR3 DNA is TGTGCCAGCAGCTTGGACAGGGGGGGCTACGAGCAGTACTTC. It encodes CASSLDRGGYEQYF. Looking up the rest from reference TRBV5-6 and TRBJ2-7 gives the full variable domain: DAGVTQSPTHLIKTRGQQVTLRCSPKSGHDTVSWYQQALGQGPQFIFQYYEEEERQRGNFPDRFSGHQFPNYSSELNVNALLLGDSALYLCASSLDRGGYEQYFGPGTRLTVT.

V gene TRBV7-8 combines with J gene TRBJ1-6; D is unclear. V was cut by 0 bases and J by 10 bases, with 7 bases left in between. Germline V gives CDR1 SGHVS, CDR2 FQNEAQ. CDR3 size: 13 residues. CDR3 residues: CASSLATESPLHF. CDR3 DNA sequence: TGTGCCAGCAGCTTAGCGACTGAATCACCCCTCCACTTT.

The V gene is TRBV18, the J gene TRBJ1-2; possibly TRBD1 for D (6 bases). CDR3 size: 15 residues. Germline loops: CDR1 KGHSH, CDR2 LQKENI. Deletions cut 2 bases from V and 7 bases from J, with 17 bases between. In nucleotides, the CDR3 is TGTGCCAGCTCACCAGTTGACAGGCCGGCGGGTGGCTACACCTTC. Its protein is CASSPVDRPAGGYTF.

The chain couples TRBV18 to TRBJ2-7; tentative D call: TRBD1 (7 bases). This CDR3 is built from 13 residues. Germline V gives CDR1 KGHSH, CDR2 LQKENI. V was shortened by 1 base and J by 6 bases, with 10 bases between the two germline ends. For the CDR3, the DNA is TGTGCCAGCTCACCACTCCAGGGGGGCGAGCAGTACTTC. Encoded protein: CASSPLQGGEQYF.

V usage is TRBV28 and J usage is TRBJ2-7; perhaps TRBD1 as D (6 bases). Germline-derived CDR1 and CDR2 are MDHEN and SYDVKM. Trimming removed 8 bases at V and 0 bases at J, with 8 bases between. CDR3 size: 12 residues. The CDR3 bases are TGTGCCAGCGGGGGCACCTCCTACGAGCAGTACTTC. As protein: CASGGTSYEQYF.

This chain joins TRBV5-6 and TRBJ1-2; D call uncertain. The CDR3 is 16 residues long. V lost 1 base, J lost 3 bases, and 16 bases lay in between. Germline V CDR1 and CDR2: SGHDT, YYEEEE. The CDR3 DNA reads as TGTGCCAGCAGCTTGATCTCCTCTCGCGGAGACTATGGCTACACCTTC. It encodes CASSLISSRGDYGYTF.

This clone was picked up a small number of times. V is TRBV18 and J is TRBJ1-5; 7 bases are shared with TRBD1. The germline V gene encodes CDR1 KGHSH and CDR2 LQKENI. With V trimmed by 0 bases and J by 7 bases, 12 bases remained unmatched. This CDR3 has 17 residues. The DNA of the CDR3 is TGTGCCAGCTCACCACCCCAAGCAGGGGGACGCCGGCAGCCCCAGCATTTT. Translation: CASSPPQAGGRRQPQHF.

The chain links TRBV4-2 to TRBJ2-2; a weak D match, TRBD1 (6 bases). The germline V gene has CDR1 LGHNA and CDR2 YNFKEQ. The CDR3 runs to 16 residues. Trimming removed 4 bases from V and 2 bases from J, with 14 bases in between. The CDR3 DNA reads TGTGCCAGCAGCCCCCGACAGGCGCTTAACACCGGGGAGCTGTTTTTT. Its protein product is CASSPRQALNTGELFF.

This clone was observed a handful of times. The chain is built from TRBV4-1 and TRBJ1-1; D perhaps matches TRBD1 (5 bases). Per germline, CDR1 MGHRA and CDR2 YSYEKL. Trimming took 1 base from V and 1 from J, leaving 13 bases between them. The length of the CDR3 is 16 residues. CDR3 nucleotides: TGCGCCAGCAGCCAAGCATTCGGGACTACGAACACTGAAGCTTTCTTT. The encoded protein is CASSQAFGTTNTEAFF.